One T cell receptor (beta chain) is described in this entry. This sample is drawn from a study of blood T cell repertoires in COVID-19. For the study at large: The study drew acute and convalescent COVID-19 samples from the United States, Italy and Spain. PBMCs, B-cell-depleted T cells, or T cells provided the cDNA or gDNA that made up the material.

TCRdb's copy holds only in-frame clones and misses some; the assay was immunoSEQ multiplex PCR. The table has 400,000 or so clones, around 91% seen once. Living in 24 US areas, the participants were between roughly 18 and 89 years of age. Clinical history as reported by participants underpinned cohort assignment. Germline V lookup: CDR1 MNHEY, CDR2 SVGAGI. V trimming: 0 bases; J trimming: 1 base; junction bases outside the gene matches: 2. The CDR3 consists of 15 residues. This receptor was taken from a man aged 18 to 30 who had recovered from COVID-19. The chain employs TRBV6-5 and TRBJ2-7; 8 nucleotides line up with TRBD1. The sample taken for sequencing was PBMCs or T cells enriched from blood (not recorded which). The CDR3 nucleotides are TGTGCCAGCAGTTACTCCGGGACAGGATCCTACGAGCAGTACTTC. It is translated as CASSYSGTGSYEQYF.